This T cell receptor (beta chain) was identified in a study of T-cell memory formation after mild COVID-19. Study-level information: Clusters were largely donor specific. Study observations and caveats: Memory from before infection featured some responding clones, which suggests cross-reactive memory joined. Clones shrinking between day 15 and 85 showed a balanced CD4/CD8 split, and those that grew later tilted toward CD4+.

In TCRdb, the 5' RACE reads were re-called with MiXCR into one record per CDR3 protein. Among around 420,000 distinct CDR3 sequences listed, approximately 24% were seen once. V gave up 4 bases and J gave up 9 bases, with 22 bases separating them. This CDR3 is 16 amino acids long. In this sample, this clonotype turned up a few times. No antigen is known for it. This TCR was recovered from an adult woman who had mild COVID-19 (a few samples of this study predate the infection). Cell type and time point are not known. The V call is TRBV12-3 or TRBV12-4, the J call TRBJ1-3, with D unclear. The sequencing sample was made of PBMCs or a T cell subset sorted from them (not recorded which). CDR3 in DNA: TGTGCCAGCAGTTCTCATTCGGACGGCGCTTCGGGCACCATATATTTT. This sequence encodes CASSSHSDGASGTIYF.